The T cell receptor beta chain described here comes from a study of neoadjuvant nivolumab and ipilimumab in lung cancer. Using immunoSEQ multiplex PCR, the repertoire was profiled, and TCRdb retains in-frame clones only, with some absent. The table has 25,000 to 35,000 clones, about 92% seen once. Regarding the study as a whole: Compared with tumor-adjacent uninvolved lung, resected tumors showed greater richness and clonality. TCR receptors were sequenced in few samples. Resected-tumor TCR richness correlated positively with pretherapy blood richness.

Notes on this clone: As yet, its antigen is unknown.

This specimen consisted of peripheral blood, obtained after neoadjuvant nivolumab, alone or with ipilimumab, at or shortly before surgery. This TCR was sampled from an adult with non-small cell lung cancer.

The CDR3 is CASSLSGGGNVLTF. DNA of the CDR3: TGTGCCAGCAGCTTAAGTGGGGGCGGCAACGTCCTGACTTTC. The rearrangement links TRBV7-9 to TRBJ2-6; D perhaps matches TRBD1 (6 bases). CDR1 is SEHNR and CDR2 is FQNEAQ in the germline V gene (reference sequence). The CDR3 runs to 14 residues. V gave up 2 bases and J gave up 9 bases, with 11 bases separating them.